The clone carrying this TCR beta chain was seen many times. Its antigen is as yet unknown. Individual cDNA molecules were tagged with unique molecular identifiers. TCRdb reprocessed the 5' RACE reads via MiXCR and lists one record per CDR3 protein. The profile shows about 60,000 distinct CDR3 sequences, 8.5% to 9.5% of them singletons. The data stem from a study of early T cells in non-severe SARS-CoV-2 infection. Study information: Investigators sequenced bulk RNA drawn from unsorted whole blood, and chains remained unpaired.

The length of the CDR3 is 15 residues. The germline gives CDR1 SGHNT, CDR2 YYREEE (reference sequence). Trimming took 1 base from V and 2 from J, leaving 11 bases between them. General study findings and limits: Lookups in VDJdb leaned toward anti-spike CD8 responses and missed private and CD4 specificities.

This receptor was identified in an adult who was a healthcare worker with PCR-confirmed SARS-CoV-2 infection or an uninfected control (not recorded which). The chain recombines TRBV5-4 with TRBJ2-3; D may be TRBD1 (5 bases). The sequenced sample was whole blood. Here the CDR3 reads CASSLRTRVTDTQYF. The CDR3 DNA reads TGTGCCAGCAGCTTGAGGACACGCGTCACAGATACGCAGTATTTT.